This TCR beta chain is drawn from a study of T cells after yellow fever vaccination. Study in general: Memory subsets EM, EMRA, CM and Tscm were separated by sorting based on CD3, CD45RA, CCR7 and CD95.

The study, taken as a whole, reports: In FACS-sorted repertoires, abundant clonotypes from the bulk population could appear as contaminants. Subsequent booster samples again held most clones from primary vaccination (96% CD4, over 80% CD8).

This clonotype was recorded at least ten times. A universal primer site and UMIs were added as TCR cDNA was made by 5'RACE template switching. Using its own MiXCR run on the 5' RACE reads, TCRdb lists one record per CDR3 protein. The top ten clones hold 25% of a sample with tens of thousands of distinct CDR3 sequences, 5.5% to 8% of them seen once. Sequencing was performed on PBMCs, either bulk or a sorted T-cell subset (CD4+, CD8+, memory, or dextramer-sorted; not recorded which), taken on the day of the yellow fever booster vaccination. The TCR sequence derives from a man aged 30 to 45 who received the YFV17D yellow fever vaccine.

CDR3 DNA sequence: TGTGCCAGCAGCTTAGATCGGCGGGGGCCACAAGAGACCCAGTACTTC. Its protein is CASSLDRRGPQETQYF. The chain is built from TRBV11-2 and TRBJ2-5; possibly TRBD2 for D (7 bases). V was cut by 0 bases and J by 2 bases, with 13 bases left in between. The CDR3 is made up of 16 amino acids. Per the germline V gene, CDR1 is SGHAT and CDR2 is FQNNGV.